The clone carrying this T cell receptor beta chain was detected a few times. Its matching antigen is unknown. The data were taken from a study of regulatory T cells in long-lasting Graves disease. Study outcomes and limitations: Favored gene segments in persistent disease were TRBV28, TRBJ1-2 and TRBJ2-5.

Investigators prepared the TCR beta libraries by applying iRepertoire HTBI primers and Arm-PCR of CDR3 regions. TCRdb processed the multiplex PCR reads anew with MiXCR; each CDR3 protein has one entry. The sample records some 500,000 distinct CDR3 sequences, about 13% being singletons. Indicated time point: newly diagnosed GD, antithyroid drugs for less than 3 months. The TCR library was made from RNA extracted from PBMCs. Enrollment of patients was through an endocrinology department in Xi'an, China. The germline V gene encodes CDR1 KGHSH and CDR2 LQKENI. The CDR3 contains 15 residues. V shed 2 bases, J shed 7 bases, and the junction held 8 bases outside the gene matches. The sample was also reused in another study, on T cells in Graves' hyperthyroidism and ophthalmopathy.

The chain links TRBV18 to TRBJ2-1, with TRBD2 matching 7 bases. The sequences come from peripheral blood mononuclear cells (PBMCs), collected at new diagnosis, from a patient treated with antithyroid drugs. The source is a man between 25 and 39 years old with Graves disease. CDR3 sequence: CASSPKRGGSNEQFF. CDR3 bases: TGTGCCAGCTCACCAAAGCGGGGCGGGTCAAATGAGCAGTTCTTC.